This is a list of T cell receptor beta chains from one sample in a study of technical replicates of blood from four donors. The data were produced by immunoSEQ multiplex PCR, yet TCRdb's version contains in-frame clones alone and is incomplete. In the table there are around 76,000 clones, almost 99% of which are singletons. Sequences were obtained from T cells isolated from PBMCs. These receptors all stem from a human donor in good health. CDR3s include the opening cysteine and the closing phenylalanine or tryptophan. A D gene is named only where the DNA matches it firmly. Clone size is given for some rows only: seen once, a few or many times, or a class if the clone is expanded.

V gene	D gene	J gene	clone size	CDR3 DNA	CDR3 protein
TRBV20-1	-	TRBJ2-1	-	TGCAGTGGGAGTCTAGGCGATGAGCAGTTCTTC	CSGSLGDEQFF
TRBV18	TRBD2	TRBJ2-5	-	TGTGCCAGCTCACCCGGGACTAGCGGGGTCGGAATCCAGTACTTC	CASSPGTSGVGIQYF
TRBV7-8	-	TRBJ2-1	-	TGTGCCAGCAGCCCCCAGGAGGTATTCAATGAGCAGTTCTTC	CASSPQEVFNEQFF
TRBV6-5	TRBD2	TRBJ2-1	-	TGTGCCAGCAGTTACTCGACTAGCGGGGTACATGAGCAGTTCTTC	CASSYSTSGVHEQFF
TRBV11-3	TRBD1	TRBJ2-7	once	TGTGCCAGCAGCCGTACCGGTGGACAGGGGATCTACGAGCAGTACTTC	CASSRTGGQGIYEQYF
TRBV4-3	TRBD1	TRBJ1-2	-	TGCGCCAGCAGCCAAGAATGGACAGGGGGCCTTCCTTATGGCTACACCTTC	CASSQEWTGGLPYGYTF
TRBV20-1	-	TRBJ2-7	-	TGCAGTGCCCACGACAGGTACGAGCAGTACTTC	CSAHDRYEQYF
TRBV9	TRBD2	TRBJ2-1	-	TGTGCCAGCAGCGTGGGCGGGAGGGCCGGAGGTGAGCAGTTCTTC	CASSVGGRAGGEQFF
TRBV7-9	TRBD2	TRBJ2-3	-	TGTGCCAGCAGCTTAGGGAGACTTGGCGGGAGAGGGACAGATACGCAGTATTTT	CASSLGRLGGRGTDTQYF
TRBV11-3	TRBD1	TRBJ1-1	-	TGTGCCAGCAGCTGGGACAGACTAAACGAAGCTTTCTTT	CASSWDRLNEAFF
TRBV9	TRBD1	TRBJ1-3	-	TGTGCCAGCAGCGTAAAAAGTGGGACAGACATCTCTGGAAACACCATATATTTT	CASSVKSGTDISGNTIYF
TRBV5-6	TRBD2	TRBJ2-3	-	TGTGCCAGCAGCTTTATCTGGTCTAGCGGGAGCACAGATACGCAGTATTTT	CASSFIWSSGSTDTQYF
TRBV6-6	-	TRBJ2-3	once	TGTGCCAGCTCGCTAGCAGCTAGCACAGATACGCAGTATTTT	CASSLAASTDTQYF
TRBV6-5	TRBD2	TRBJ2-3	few	TGTGCCAGCAGTTACCTTACAGCGGGGCACACAGATACGCAGTATTTT	CASSYLTAGHTDTQYF
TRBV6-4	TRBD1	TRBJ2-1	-	TGTGCCAGCATCAGGACAGGGGAGTTCAATGAGCAGTTCTTC	CASIRTGEFNEQFF
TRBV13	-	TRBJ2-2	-	TGTGCCAGCAGCCCAAGCCGGGAGCTGTTTTTT	CASSPSRELFF
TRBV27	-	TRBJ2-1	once	TGTGCCAGCAGTCCACAAGTGACCAGGGGACATGAGCAGTTCTTC	CASSPQVTRGHEQFF
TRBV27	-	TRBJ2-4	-	TGTGCCAGCAGTTTATCTCCGGGTAGCGGCAAAAACATTCAGTACTTC	CASSLSPGSGKNIQYF
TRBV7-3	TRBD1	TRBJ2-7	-	TGTGCCAGCAGCTTGGGACAGGGTGACGAGCAGTACTTC	CASSLGQGDEQYF
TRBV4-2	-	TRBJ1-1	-	TGTGCCAGCAGCCCTTGGCGGGGAGGTAACACTGAAGCTTTCTTT	CASSPWRGGNTEAFF
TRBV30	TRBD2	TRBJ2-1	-	TGTGCCTGGACGCTAGCGGGAGTGGGGGAGCAGTTCTTC	CAWTLAGVGEQFF
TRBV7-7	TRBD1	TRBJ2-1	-	TGTGCCAGCAGCTTAGACGTGTCAGGGGGAAGTCAGGGTGAGCAGTTCTTC	CASSLDVSGGSQGEQFF
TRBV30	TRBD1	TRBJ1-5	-	TGTGCCTGGAGTGTCTCCGGACAGGGCCAAGGGCCCCAGCATTTT	CAWSVSGQGQGPQHF
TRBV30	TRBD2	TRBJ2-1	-	TGTGCCTGGAGTGGGGGTGGGTGGACCGGGACTAGCAATGAGCAGTTCTTC	CAWSGGGWTGTSNEQFF
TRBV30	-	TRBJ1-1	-	TGTGCCTGGAGTACCACATTGGGGGCCATGAACACTGAAGCTTTCTTT	CAWSTTLGAMNTEAFF
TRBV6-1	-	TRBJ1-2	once	TGTGCCAGCAGTGAATGGGACACTGCCCACTATGGCTACACCTTC	CASSEWDTAHYGYTF
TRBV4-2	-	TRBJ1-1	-	TGTGCCAGCAGCCAAGTTCGGTCTTATCAGAACACTGAAGCTTTCTTT	CASSQVRSYQNTEAFF
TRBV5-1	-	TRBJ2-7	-	TGCGCCAGCAGCCCCCGGGACTACGAGCAGTACTTC	CASSPRDYEQYF
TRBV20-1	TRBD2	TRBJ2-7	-	TGCAGTCCAACCGCGGGAGGCGAGCAGTACTTC	CSPTAGGEQYF
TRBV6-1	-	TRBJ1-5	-	TGTGCCAGCAGTGAAGTGACAAATCAGCCCCAGCATTTT	CASSEVTNQPQHF
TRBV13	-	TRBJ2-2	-	TGTGCCAGCAGCCCGCGATTTAAGGGGACCGGGGAGCTGTTTTTT	CASSPRFKGTGELFF
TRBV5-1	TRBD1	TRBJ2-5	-	TGCGCCAGCAGCTCCTACAGGGGGCAAGAGACCCAGTACTTC	CASSSYRGQETQYF
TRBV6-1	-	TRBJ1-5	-	TGTGCCAGCAGTGTATTACAGGGCCCTAATCAGCCCCAGCATTTT	CASSVLQGPNQPQHF
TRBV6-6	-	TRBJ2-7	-	TGTGCCAGCAGTTACTCTAGGGGGTTCTACGAGCAGTACTTC	CASSYSRGFYEQYF
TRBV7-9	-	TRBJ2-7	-	TGTGCCAGCAGCTTAGGGAGGCCCGAGCAGTACTTC	CASSLGRPEQYF
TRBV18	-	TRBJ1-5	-	TGTGCCAGCTCCGAAGGGATACAGGGTAGCAATCAGCCCCAGCATTTT	CASSEGIQGSNQPQHF
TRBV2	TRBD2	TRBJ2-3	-	TGTGCCAGCAGTGCCAACCCCCCTAGCGGGAGCTGGGATACGCAGTATTTT	CASSANPPSGSWDTQYF
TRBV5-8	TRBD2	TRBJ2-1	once	TGTGCCAGCAGCTTGGACTACGGGAGCGGGAACGGGGCCTATGAGCAGTTCTTC	CASSLDYGSGNGAYEQFF
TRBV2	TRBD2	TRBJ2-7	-	TGTGCCAGCAGGCAGGGGGCTAGCGGGAGAGGATACGAGCAGTACTTC	CASRQGASGRGYEQYF
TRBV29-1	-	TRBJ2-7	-	TGCAGCGTTGAAACGGGTAACGAGCAGTACTTC	CSVETGNEQYF
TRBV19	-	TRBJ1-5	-	TGTGCCAGTAGTATAGGGGGCGGGATTGATCAGCCCCAGCATTTT	CASSIGGGIDQPQHF